The 2 T cell receptor beta chains in this list originate from one sample, sequenced in a study of vaccination and CD4 T cells after COVID-19. Treatment noted: approximately 10-day PBMC culture with coronavirus spike peptide pools or control peptides (ViraFEST assay). The Oncomine TCR Beta short-read assay generated sequence data from the DNA of cultured CD4+ T cells. TCRdb re-analysed the PCR reads in MiXCR, keeping a single row per CDR3 protein. The data contain 20,000 or so distinct CDR3 sequences, 47% of them seen just once; the ten biggest clones take up 13%. These TCRs' antigens remain unknown. Sequencing used cultured CD4+ T cells from blood. Receptors were obtained from a human donor with COVID-19.

A few counts support this clonotype. The chain links TRBV20-1 to TRBJ2-1; 16 positions agree with TRBD2. The length of the CDR3 is 15 residues. Germline V CDR1 and CDR2: DFQATT, SNEGSKA (reference sequence). J was trimmed by 10 bases and V by 3 bases; bases with no gene match: 6. Here the CDR3 DNA reads TGCAGTGCTAGTCTGGGGACTAGCGGGGGGGGGGAGCAGTTCTTC. It specifies CSASLGTSGGGEQFF.

The chain carries TRBV27 and TRBJ1-2; D might be TRBD1 (6 bases). Germline assignment: CDR1 MNHEY and CDR2 SMNVEV (reference sequence). V lost 0 bases, J lost 4 bases, and 9 bases lay in between. The length of the CDR3 is 14 residues. This CDR3 reads CASSLSGRGYGYTF. The CDR3 bases are TGTGCCAGCAGTTTATCCGGCAGGGGCTATGGCTACACCTTC.